The T cell receptor beta chain described here comes from a study of blood T cell repertoires in COVID-19 (dated by TCRdb to the early 2020s). Regarding the study in general: Collaborator samples came from the United States, Italy and Spain and covered acute and convalescent phases of COVID-19. The dataset comprised deeply sampled blood TCRbeta repertoires from subjects exposed to, actively infected with, or recovered from COVID-19. The prospective study material was composed of cDNA or gDNA derived from T cells, B-cell-depleted T cells, or PBMCs. The samples were drawn from two sources: the first 160 participants of the ongoing ImmuneRACE study, and 1,254 subjects contributed by 6 global collaborators. The repertoires were released in a freely available public database intended as a resource for research on the immune response to SARS-CoV-2. Sample metadata almost always included a de-identified subject ID, COVID-19 status, age in years and sex. Where HLA class I and class II types were available, the types were taken from metadata supplied by the sample provider, not from assay-based typing. Overall study results and their limits: Clinical and demographic metadata were provided uncurated, with the amount varying by source and participant.

Collaborating institutions collected whole blood in K2EDTA tubes following their own protocols. Collaborator samples were shipped for TCRbeta analysis as frozen whole blood, isolated PBMCs, or DNA extracted from either sample type. As concerns this clone: No cognate antigen has been identified for it. Germline and junction disagree at one end, which may indicate a read error.

The immunoSEQ Assay, a bias-controlled multiplex PCR, was used to amplify TCRbeta CDR3 regions from genomic DNA. Turning to the authors' computational methods: The number of nucleated cells in each sample was estimated by amplification of reference gene primers within the assay. To quantify the absolute abundance of each unique TCRbeta CDR3 rearrangement, sequence reads were collapsed and filtered. Productive Simpson clonality was computed per sample as the square root of Simpson's diversity index over productive rearrangements. TCRdb took over this immuneACCESS table, retaining in-frame rearrangements with V and J assigned. Such tables are incomplete; in checked studies, under half of the missing clones stem from an unresolved V gene, and the remainder is unexplained. V and J calls and clone size are those listed in that table; D and trimming were worked out from the DNA. The sample table lists around 260,000 clones, approximately 89% of them with a count of one. Of the sample, under 2.5% falls within the top ten clones.

CDR1 SSHAT and CDR2 FNYEAQ were looked up in the germline V gene (reference sequence). Counted from cysteine to phenylalanine, this CDR3 has 18 amino acids. The kept DNA is CDR3 alone, 54 bases in frame from the first base. The chain links TRBV7-7 with TRBJ2-2, and 9 junctional nucleotides match TRBD1. The source is a woman aged 50 to 60 with acute or convalescent COVID-19. Sequencing was done on a sample of peripheral blood. The CDR3 protein is CASSLLWRGQGYDGELFF. In nucleotide form, the sequence is TGTGCTAGCAGCTTATTATGGCGGGGACAGGGTTACGACGGGGAGCTGTTTTTT.